This T cell receptor beta chain was identified in a study of blood T cell repertoires in COVID-19 (dated by TCRdb to about 2020). Background for the entire study: Samples from collaborators originated in the United States, Italy and Spain and spanned both the acute and convalescent phases of COVID-19. Where available, HLA class I and class II types were taken from metadata supplied by the sample provider and were not determined by assay-based typing. The samples were drawn from the first 160 participants of the ongoing ImmuneRACE study and from 1,200 or so subjects provided by 6 global collaborators. The repertoires were released in a freely available public database meant as a resource for research on the immune response to SARS-CoV-2. A de-identified subject ID, COVID-19 status, age in years and sex were almost always included in the sample metadata. The prospective study material was composed of cDNA or gDNA derived from T cells, B-cell-depleted T cells, or PBMCs. The dataset comprised deeply sampled blood TCRbeta repertoires from subjects exposed to, actively infected with, or recovered from COVID-19.

Summary of the overall study and its limitations: The amount of clinical and demographic metadata varied by source and participant and was provided uncurated.

The immunoSEQ Assay, a bias-controlled multiplex PCR, was used to amplify TCRbeta CDR3 regions from genomic DNA. The original pipeline was this. Within the assay, amplification of reference gene primers was used to estimate how many nucleated cells each sample contained. Sequence reads were collapsed and filtered to measure the absolute abundance of every unique TCRbeta CDR3 rearrangement. Productive Simpson clonality was computed per sample as the square root of Simpson's diversity index over productive rearrangements. Sourced from immuneACCESS, this table was stored by TCRdb with only in-frame sequences that have V and J called. A share of the clones is absent; for the studies checked, an unresolved V gene accounts for under half, and the remainder has no known explanation. For V, J and clone size, that table is used; D and trimming come from the DNA. Here the sample has about 60,000 clones; 65% to 90% occur a single time. The leading ten clones occupy approximately 16% of the sample.

V ends up 3 bases short and J 5 bases short, with an unmatched junction base count of 6. There are 15 amino acids in the CDR3, from cysteine to phenylalanine inclusive. Only the CDR3 DNA stays, 45 bases, in frame from base 1. CDR1 and CDR2 (LGHDT, YNNKEL) derive from the germline V gene (reference sequence). Each collaborating institution followed its own protocols to collect whole blood in K2EDTA tubes. For TCRbeta analysis, collaborators shipped samples as frozen whole blood, isolated PBMCs, or DNA extracted from either of those sample types. About this clone itself: It lacks a known antigen. Base qualities were left out, and no much larger clone turns up one base away.

Sequenced: peripheral blood. The chain is encoded by TRBV3-1 (or the pseudogene TRBV3-2) joined to TRBJ2-1; 8 central nucleotides agree with TRBD2. The receptor comes from a human donor in a cohort sampled during active COVID-19. The CDR3 region has the sequence CASSQIAGNDNEQFF. The nucleotide sequence reads TGTGCCAGCAGCCAGATAGCGGGGAACGACAATGAGCAGTTCTTC.